This T cell receptor beta chain was profiled in a study of cytotoxic CD8 clonotypes in ibrutinib-treated CLL. Study overall: The subjects consisted of eleven to twelve relapsed/refractory and roughly 15 treatment-naive individuals, with around 17 IGHV unmutated. The taking of response samples occurred after a median 12 months of treatment, with a range of 6 to 36. Findings of the study overall: Higher circulating CD8+ T-cell counts strongly accompanied higher baseline clonality, above age-matched healthy donors.

Depths of 1 in 200,000 to 1 in 1 million T cells were the sequencing target. This table comes from immunoSEQ multiplex PCR, and its TCRdb copy is limited to in-frame clones, with some not included. Among tens of thousands of clones listed, roughly 83% were seen once. Worth noting for this clone: Its antigen is not known.

The clonotype comes from a human donor with chronic lymphocytic leukemia. Sample: PBMCs, taken after 24 months of ibrutinib treatment.

This CDR3 is CASSSHIGGIGRGSYEQYF. As DNA, the CDR3 is TGCGCCAGCAGCTCACATATCGGAGGGATTGGTCGAGGATCCTACGAGCAGTACTTC. The chain has TRBV5-1 and TRBJ2-7; D is possibly TRBD2 (6 bases). The V gene's germline CDR1 is SGHRS and CDR2 YFSETQ. This CDR3 spans 19 amino acids. The germline V and J ends were trimmed by 3 bases and 1 base, with 26 bases remaining between them.